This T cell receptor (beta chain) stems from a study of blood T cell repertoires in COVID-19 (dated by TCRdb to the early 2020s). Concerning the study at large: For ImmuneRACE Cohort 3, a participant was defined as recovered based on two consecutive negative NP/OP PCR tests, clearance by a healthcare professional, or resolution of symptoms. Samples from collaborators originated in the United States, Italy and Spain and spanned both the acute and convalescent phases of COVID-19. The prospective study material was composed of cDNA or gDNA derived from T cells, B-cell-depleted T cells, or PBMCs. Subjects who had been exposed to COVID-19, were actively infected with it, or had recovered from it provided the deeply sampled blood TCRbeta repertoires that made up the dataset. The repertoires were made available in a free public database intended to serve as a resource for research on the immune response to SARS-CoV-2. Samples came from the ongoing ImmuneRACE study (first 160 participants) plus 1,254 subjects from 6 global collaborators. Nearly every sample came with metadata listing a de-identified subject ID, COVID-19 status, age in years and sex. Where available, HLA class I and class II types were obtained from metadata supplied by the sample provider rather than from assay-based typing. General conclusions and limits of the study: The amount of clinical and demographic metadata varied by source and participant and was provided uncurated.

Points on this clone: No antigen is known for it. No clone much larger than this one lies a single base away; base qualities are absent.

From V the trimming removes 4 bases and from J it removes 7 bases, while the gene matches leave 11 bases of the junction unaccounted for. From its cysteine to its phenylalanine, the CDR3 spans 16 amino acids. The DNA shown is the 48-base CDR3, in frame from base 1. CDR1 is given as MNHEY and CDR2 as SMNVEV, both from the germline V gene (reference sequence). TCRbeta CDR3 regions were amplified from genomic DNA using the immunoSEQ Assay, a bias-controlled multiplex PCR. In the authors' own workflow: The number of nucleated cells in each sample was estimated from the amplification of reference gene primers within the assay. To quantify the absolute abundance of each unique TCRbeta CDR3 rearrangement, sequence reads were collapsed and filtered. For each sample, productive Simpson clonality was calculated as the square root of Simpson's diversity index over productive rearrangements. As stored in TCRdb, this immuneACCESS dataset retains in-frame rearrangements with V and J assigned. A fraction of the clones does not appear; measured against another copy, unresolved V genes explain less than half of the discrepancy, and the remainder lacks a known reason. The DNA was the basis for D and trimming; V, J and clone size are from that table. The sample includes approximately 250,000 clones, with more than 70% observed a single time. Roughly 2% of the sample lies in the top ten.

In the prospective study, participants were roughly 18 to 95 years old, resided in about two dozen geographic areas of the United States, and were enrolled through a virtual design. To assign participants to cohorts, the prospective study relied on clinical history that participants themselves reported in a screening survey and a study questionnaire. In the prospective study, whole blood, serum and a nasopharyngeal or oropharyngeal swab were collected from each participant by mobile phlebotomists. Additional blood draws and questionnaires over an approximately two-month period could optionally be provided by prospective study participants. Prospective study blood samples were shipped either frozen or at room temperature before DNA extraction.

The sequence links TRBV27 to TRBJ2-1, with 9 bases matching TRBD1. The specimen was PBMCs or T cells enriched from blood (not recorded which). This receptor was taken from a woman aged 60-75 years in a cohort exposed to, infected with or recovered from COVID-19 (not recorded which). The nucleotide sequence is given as TGTGCCAGCAGTTCACACGGGACAGGGAGGAATAATGAGCAGTTCTTC. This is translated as CASSSHGTGRNNEQFF.